The source of this T cell receptor beta chain is a study of control samples from healthy donors and cancer patients. By its share, this clone is medium-sized. The protocol was immunoSEQ multiplex PCR, while the TCRdb copy is restricted to in-frame clones and leaves out a portion. The sample has around 130,000 clones, roughly 84% seen once; the top ten hold approximately 3.2%. The CDR3 loop spans 15 amino acids. The V end lost 2 bases, the J end lost 4 bases, and 11 bases lay between the germline ends. The germline gives CDR1 SNHLY, CDR2 FYNNEI. Sequencing was performed on blood. The chain has TRBV2 and TRBJ1-4; D is possibly TRBD1 (6 bases). The sequence derives from a man aged 50-59 years in good health. The CDR3 nucleotides are TGTGCCAGCAGTGAAAGGTGGACAGTTAATGAAAAACTGTTTTTT. Translating gives CASSERWTVNEKLFF.